This TCR beta chain was found in a study of T cell repertoires in cytomegalovirus infection. TCRdb redid the calling of the reads with MiXCR, one entry per CDR3 protein. The data show about a million distinct CDR3 sequences, with roughly 30% seen just once and roughly 12% held by the top ten. Study-level results: Dominating the ex vivo response were TCR beta clonotypes that were CMV-specific and HLA-C-restricted. Cumulative public TCR beta family frequency identified CMV carriers with the relevant HLA.

The CDR3 extends over 17 amino acids. Trimming left V 5 bases short and J 1 base short, with 19 bases between. Germline CDR1 reads KGHDR; CDR2 reads SFDVKD. In the case of this clonotype: Its antigen is currently unknown.

The specimen comprised cultured CD8+ T cells from PBMCs, sampled from culture after CMV antigen stimulation. The source of this sequence is a human donor in good health (CMV status not recorded). Some clones in this sample may be carry-over from other donors' samples. The J gene is TRBJ1-1, the V gene TRBV24-1; D unresolved. The CDR3 reads CATSVNMREYSNTEAFF. DNA for the CDR3: TGTGCCACCAGTGTTAATATGAGGGAGTATTCGAACACTGAAGCTTTCTTT.